The sequence of this T cell receptor beta chain was determined in a study of blood T cell repertoires in COVID-19. Study context: Samples came from the United States, Italy and Spain, spanning acute and convalescent COVID-19. From T cells, B-cell-depleted T cells, or PBMCs came the material, which was cDNA or gDNA.

Study processing details: Reference gene primer amplification in the assay estimated nucleated cell counts. Repertoires were generated with immunoSEQ multiplex PCR, while TCRdb's copy carries only in-frame clones and drops some. The DNA was the basis for D and trimming; V, J and clone size are from that table. The sample yields more than 150,000 clones, approximately 91% seen once. V was trimmed by 5 bases and J by 0 bases, leaving 5 bases between them. CDR3 size: 12 residues. Germline assignment: CDR1 SGHVS and CDR2 FQNEAQ. The chain carries TRBV7-8 and TRBJ2-7; D call uncertain. Material: peripheral blood. This clonotype was sampled from a man in his forties with acute or convalescent COVID-19. Written as DNA, the CDR3 is TGTGCCAGCAGCCAGAGCTCCTACGAGCAGTACTTC. This gives the protein CASSQSSYEQYF.